The 29 T cell receptor beta chains presented below share a single source sample, sequenced in a study of T cell responses to AZD1222 COVID-19 vaccine. Measured with immunoSEQ multiplex PCR; TCRdb has only the in-frame clones, and not every one. The sample comprises about 120,000 clones, roughly 89% of which are singletons, and 11% rests with the top ten. Sequencing was performed on peripheral blood, taken on day 0 of MenACWY control vaccination. The receptors come from an adult in good health.

CDR3 amino acids: CASSRDSVYEQYF. DNA for the CDR3: TGTGCCAGCAGCCGGGACTCTGTCTACGAGCAGTACTTC. The chain links TRBV7-9 to TRBJ2-7, with D possibly TRBD2 on 6 matching bases. The ends were cut back, 5 bases at V and 3 bases at J, with 11 bases in the middle. The CDR3 is 13 residues long. Germline assignment: CDR1 SEHNR and CDR2 FQNEAQ (reference sequence).

The gene calls are TRBV12-3 or TRBV12-4 and TRBJ1-5; no reliable D call. CDR3 size: 12 residues. Trimming removed 7 bases at V and 2 bases at J, with 6 bases between. The CDR3 protein is CASMGGNQPQHF. CDR3 nucleotide sequence: TGTGCCAGCATGGGAGGCAATCAGCCCCAGCATTTT.

The rearrangement uses TRBV7-2 and TRBJ1-5; 7 nucleotides line up with TRBD1. Germline V gene sequence: CDR1 SGHTA, CDR2 FQGNSA. The CDR3 totals 14 residues. Losses at the gene ends were 5 bases for V and 7 bases for J; bases not matched to a gene: 8. The CDR3 reads CASSQGTVTQPQHF. CDR3 in DNA: TGTGCCAGCAGCCAAGGGACAGTTACACAGCCCCAGCATTTT. The entire variable domain, with the rest obtained from reference TRBV7-2 and TRBJ1-5, is as follows: GAGVSQSPSNKVTEKGKDVELRCDPISGHTALYWYRQSLGQGLEFLIYFQGNSAPDKSGLPSDRFSAERTGGSVSTLTIQRTQQEDSAVYLCASSQGTVTQPQHFGDGTRLSIL.

J is TRBJ1-1 and V is TRBV5-1; D possibly corresponds to TRBD1 (6 bases). The CDR3 totals 14 residues. CDR1 and CDR2 (germline): SGHRS, YFSETQ. Trimming removed 1 base from V and 3 bases from J, with 10 bases in between. CDR3 amino acids: CASSLFPGDTEAFF. The CDR3 region has the DNA TGCGCCAGCAGCTTGTTTCCAGGGGACACTGAAGCTTTCTTT.

The chain couples TRBV7-9 to TRBJ1-3; D is ambiguous. The V end lost 2 bases, the J end lost 0 bases, and 11 bases lay between the germline ends. The CDR3 is 16 amino acids. Germline V lookup: CDR1 SEHNR, CDR2 FQNEAQ (reference sequence). The CDR3 nucleotides are TGTGCCAGCAGCTTAAGCGGCGGCCGCTCTGGAAACACCATATATTTT. It is translated as CASSLSGGRSGNTIYF.

The gene calls are TRBV30 and TRBJ1-3; D unresolved. CDR1 is GTSNPN and CDR2 is SVGIG in the germline V gene (reference sequence). The CDR3 runs 14 residues. The V end lost 2 bases, the J end lost 0 bases, and 8 bases lay between the germline ends. CDR3 residues: CAWSTAISGNTIYF. The CDR3 bases are TGTGCCTGGAGTACTGCAATCTCTGGAAACACCATATATTTT.

The V gene is TRBV15, the J gene TRBJ2-7; D is undetermined. Germline loops: CDR1 LNHNV, CDR2 YYDKDF (reference sequence). This CDR3 is built from 16 residues. Trimming took 0 bases from V and 2 from J, leaving 14 bases between them. This CDR3 reads CATSRDRSVIAYEQYF. Written as DNA, the CDR3 is TGTGCCACCAGCAGAGATAGGAGCGTCATAGCCTACGAGCAGTACTTC.

J is TRBJ2-1 and V is TRBV4-1, with a tentative D call TRBD2 (6 bases). Germline V gene sequence: CDR1 MGHRA, CDR2 YSYEKL. The CDR3 has 16 amino acids. V was trimmed by 0 bases and J by 8 bases, leaving 17 bases between them. In nucleotides, the CDR3 is TGCGCCAGCAGCCAAGAGGGGACTGGGAATTGGCATGAGCAGTTCTTC. Translation: CASSQEGTGNWHEQFF.

The count of this clone is one. The V gene is TRBV7-9, the J gene TRBJ2-7; 13 nucleotides align to TRBD2. J gave up 5 bases and V 5 bases, and 3 bases lay outside the gene matches. CDR1 and CDR2 from the germline V gene are SEHNR and FQNEAQ (reference sequence). This CDR3 is built from 14 residues. The CDR3 is CASSLTSGRDEQYF. The CDR3 region has the DNA TGTGCCAGCAGCCTTACTAGCGGGAGGGACGAGCAGTACTTC.

This chain uses TRBV14 with TRBJ1-6; D may be TRBD1 (5 bases). The CDR3 runs 14 residues. Looked up from germline, CDR1 is SGHDN and CDR2 is FVKESK. V shed 1 base and J shed 13 bases, with 14 bases lying between them. The CDR3 DNA reads TGTGCCAGCAGCCAAGGGGGGACTCGGATCCCCCTCCACTTT. Translation gives CASSQGGTRIPLHF.

The chain uses TRBV19 and TRBJ2-7, with D unclear. CDR1 is LNHDA and CDR2 is SQIVND in the germline V gene (reference sequence). V was cut by 3 bases and J by 3 bases, with 21 bases left in between. This CDR3 is built from 17 residues. DNA of the CDR3: TGTGCCAGTAGTATCGTCGTTGGGATTCGAAGCCTCTACGAGCAGTACTTC. Residues: CASSIVVGIRSLYEQYF.

This chain joins TRBV29-1 and TRBJ2-4, with D possibly being TRBD2 (6 bases). Looked up from germline, CDR1 is SQVTM and CDR2 is ANQGSEA. This CDR3 comprises 15 residues. Trimming removed 0 bases from V and 8 bases from J, with 17 bases in between. The CDR3 loop reads CSVEDWRGGRDIQYF. The CDR3 DNA follows: TGCAGCGTTGAAGATTGGAGGGGAGGAAGGGACATTCAGTACTTC.

This clone was recorded once. The chain recombines TRBV29-1 with TRBJ2-1; D remains ambiguous. Trimming removed 3 bases from V and 5 bases from J, with 11 bases in between. CDR3 length: 13 residues. Per the germline V gene, CDR1 is SQVTM and CDR2 is ANQGSEA. CDR3 in DNA: TGCAGCGTTGAGTGGGGTACCCACAATGAGCAGTTCTTC. Protein product: CSVEWGTHNEQFF.

The chain combines TRBV28 with TRBJ2-5, with a possible D match to TRBD1 (5 bases). V lost 5 bases and J 2 bases, leaving 12 bases between the germline ends. This CDR3 spans 14 amino acids. Germline values: CDR1 MDHEN, CDR2 SYDVKM. The CDR3 protein is CASSAPDRQETQYF. CDR3 bases: TGTGCCAGCAGTGCCCCCGACAGACAAGAGACCCAGTACTTC.

The V call is TRBV7-2, the J call TRBJ1-5; D ambiguous. Germline CDR1 is SGHTA and CDR2 is FQGNSA. The CDR3 is made up of 13 amino acids. V lost 1 base, J lost 1 base, and 2 bases lay in between. The CDR3, as DNA: TGTGCCAGCAGCTTAGACAGCAATCAGCCCCAGCATTTT. Translated, it gives CASSLDSNQPQHF.

The V and J genes are TRBV28 and TRBJ1-3; 10 nucleotides line up with TRBD1. The J segment lost 6 bases and the V segment lost 6 bases, leaving 2 bases of the junction unmatched. There are 13 residues in the CDR3. CDR1 is MDHEN, CDR2 SYDVKM, per germline. The CDR3 DNA follows: TGTGCCAGCAGAGACAGGGGGCAAAACACCATATATTTT. It codes for CASRDRGQNTIYF.

The rearrangement uses TRBV7-7 and TRBJ2-1; 8 bases fit TRBD2. The CDR3 is 16 residues long. V lost 5 bases, J lost 7 bases, and 13 bases stayed unmatched. The germline CDR1 and CDR2 sequences are SSHAT and FNYEAQ (reference sequence). CDR3 DNA: TGTGCCAGCAGCACAGGGCCGCCGGGAGGGCCTAATGAGCAGTTCTTC. It translates to CASSTGPPGGPNEQFF.

The V gene is TRBV7-2, the J gene TRBJ2-1; perhaps TRBD2 as D (5 bases). The CDR3 sequence is 12 residues long. Deletions cut 5 bases from V and 7 bases from J, with 9 bases between. Germline V gene sequence: CDR1 SGHTA, CDR2 FQGNSA. The CDR3 loop reads CASSKEGNEQFF. CDR3 sequence (DNA): TGTGCCAGCAGCAAAGAGGGTAATGAGCAGTTCTTC.

V and J are TRBV5-4 and TRBJ1-1; D possibly corresponds to TRBD1 (5 bases). Germline assignment: CDR1 SGHNT and CDR2 YYREEE (reference sequence). With 0 bases removed from V and 1 base from J, the gap between germline ends came to 10 bases. This CDR3 spans 15 amino acids. The CDR3 DNA reads TGTGCCAGCAGCTTGGGGCAGGGCCCGAACACTGAAGCTTTCTTT. This translates into CASSLGQGPNTEAFF.

The chain links TRBV11-3 to TRBJ2-7; 11 bases match TRBD2. The CDR3 contains 14 residues. Germline CDR1 and CDR2: SGHNT and YENEEA. Trimming took 5 bases from V and 4 from J; bases not matched to a gene: 4. The CDR3 region is CASSVGLAEYEQYF. In nucleotides, the CDR3 is TGTGCCAGCAGCGTGGGACTAGCGGAGTACGAGCAGTACTTC.

The CDR3 DNA reads as TGTGCCAGCAGTCCAGGGGCGGGTAAGAGCTCCTACGAGCAGTACTTC. Translating gives CASSPGAGKSSYEQYF. The chain uses TRBV27 and TRBJ2-7, with D perhaps TRBD1 (6 bases). Germline V gene data show CDR1 as MNHEY and CDR2 as SMNVEV (reference sequence). With 5 bases removed from V and 0 bases from J, the gap between germline ends came to 17 bases. There are 16 residues in the CDR3.

This chain connects TRBV30 to TRBJ2-2; D ambiguous. Germline values: CDR1 GTSNPN, CDR2 SVGIG (reference sequence). CDR3 length equals 12 residues. The V end was cut by 3 bases, the J end by 3 bases, with 5 bases between. In nucleotides, the CDR3 is TGTGCCTGGAGACCGTACACCGGGGAGCTGTTTTTT. Its translation is CAWRPYTGELFF.

This rearrangement joins TRBV5-6 to TRBJ2-1; TRBD2 is a possible D gene (5 bases). Germline assignment: CDR1 SGHDT and CDR2 YYEEEE. Trimming pared 7 bases from V and 5 bases from J, leaving 13 bases between. The CDR3 has 13 amino acids. CDR3 loop: CASYGVRDNEQFF. CDR3 nucleotide sequence: TGTGCCAGCTACGGGGTGAGGGACAATGAGCAGTTCTTC.

This rearrangement joins TRBV29-1 to TRBJ2-7; D perhaps matches TRBD1 (5 bases). The CDR3 extends over 12 amino acids. Looked up from germline, CDR1 is SQVTM and CDR2 is ANQGSEA. V was cut by 4 bases and J by 3 bases, with 10 bases left in between. CDR3 nucleotides: TGCAGCGTTGCCCAGGGTAACTACGAGCAGTACTTC. Residues: CSVAQGNYEQYF.

This CDR3 is CASSRGDRPGQNQPQHF. CDR3 DNA sequence: TGTGCCAGCTCACGCGGGGACAGACCCGGGCAGAATCAGCCCCAGCATTTT. The V and J genes are TRBV18 and TRBJ1-5; the match to TRBD1 covers 7 bases. This CDR3 region has 17 residues. With 4 bases clipped from V and 4 bases from J, the junction kept 13 bases outside the gene matches. Germline CDR1 is KGHSH and CDR2 is LQKENI.

This chain joins TRBV10-3 and TRBJ1-2; 10 bases are shared with TRBD1. The CDR3 has 15 residues. V shed 3 bases and J 5 bases; nucleotides not matched to a gene: 6. Germline lookup yields CDR1 ENHRY and CDR2 SYGVKD. The CDR3, as DNA: TGTGCCATCAGTGAAGTAGGACAGGGGGGATATGGCTACACCTTC. Translated: CAISEVGQGGYGYTF.

The V call is TRBV5-4, the J call TRBJ1-1; 8 nucleotides align to TRBD1. The V gene's germline CDR1 is SGHNT and CDR2 YYREEE (reference sequence). The CDR3 length is 17 residues. The V gene end was trimmed by 4 bases and the J gene end by 0 bases; junction bases not matched to a gene: 11. The CDR3 sequence: CASSTTGGGLMNTEAFF. The DNA of the CDR3 is TGTGCCAGCAGCACAACAGGGGGGGGACTTATGAACACTGAAGCTTTCTTT. Filled out from reference TRBV5-4 and TRBJ1-1, the complete variable domain reads ETGVTQSPTHLIKTRGQQVTLRCSSQSGHNTVSWYQQALGQGPQFIFQYYREEENGRGNFPPRFSGLQFPNYSSELNVNALELDDSALYLCASSTTGGGLMNTEAFFGQGTRLTVV.

The chain is built from TRBV2 and TRBJ1-5, with D unresolved. Germline V lookup: CDR1 SNHLY, CDR2 FYNNEI. The CDR3 covers 13 residues. V was pared by 6 bases and J by 6 bases, with 12 bases between. The CDR3 spells CASSSESPQPQHF. CDR3 nucleotides: TGTGCCAGCAGCTCGGAGTCCCCTCAGCCCCAGCATTTT.

This clone was found once. The chain is built from TRBV5-1 and TRBJ1-3; possible D gene TRBD1, 5 bases. Germline CDR1 SGHRS, CDR2 YFSETQ. This CDR3 region has 15 residues. Trimming took off 4 bases at V and 2 bases at J, with 13 bases between the two ends. CDR3 protein: CASSPSTGPGNTIYF. The CDR3 DNA reads TGCGCCAGCAGCCCAAGCACAGGCCCTGGAAACACCATATATTTT.